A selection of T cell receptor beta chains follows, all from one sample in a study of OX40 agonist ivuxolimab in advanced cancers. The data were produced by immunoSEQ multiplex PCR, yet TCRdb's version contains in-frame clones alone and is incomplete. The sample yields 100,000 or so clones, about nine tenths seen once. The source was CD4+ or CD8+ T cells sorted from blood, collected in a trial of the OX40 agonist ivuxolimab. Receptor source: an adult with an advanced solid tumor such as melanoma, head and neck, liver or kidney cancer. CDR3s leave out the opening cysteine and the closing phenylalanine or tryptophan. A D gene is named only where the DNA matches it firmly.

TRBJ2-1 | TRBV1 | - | TSSQEGTGDRGRENEQF
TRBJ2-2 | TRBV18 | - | ASSPFTGNTGELF
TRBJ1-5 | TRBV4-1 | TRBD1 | ASSHLQGQGQPQH
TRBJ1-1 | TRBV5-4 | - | ASHLRGGPSYEAF
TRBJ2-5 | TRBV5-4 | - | ASSQGGQGPRETQY
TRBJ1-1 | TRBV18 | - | ASSPAPGNTEAF
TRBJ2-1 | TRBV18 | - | ASSQKNPASSYNEQF
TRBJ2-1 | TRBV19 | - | ASSIGNTNEQF
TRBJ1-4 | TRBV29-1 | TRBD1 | SVRTGVEKLF
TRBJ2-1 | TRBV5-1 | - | ASSSSGGYKVDEQF
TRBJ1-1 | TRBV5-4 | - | ASSLEGRTEAF
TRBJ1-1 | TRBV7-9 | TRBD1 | ASSIRDRANTEAF
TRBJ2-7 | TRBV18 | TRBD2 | ASSAGTSGPYEQY
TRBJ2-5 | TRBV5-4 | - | ASSLATGRGETQY
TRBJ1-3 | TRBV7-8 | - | ASSSRGAGNTIY
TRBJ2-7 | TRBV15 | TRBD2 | ATSRDRSGGAYEQY
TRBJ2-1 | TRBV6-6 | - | ASSWFLGGEQF
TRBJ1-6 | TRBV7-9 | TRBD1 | ASSRTDRVDSPLH
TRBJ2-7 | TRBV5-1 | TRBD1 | ASKPGTEAYEQY
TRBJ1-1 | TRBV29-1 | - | SIGPGGRLQGLNTEAF
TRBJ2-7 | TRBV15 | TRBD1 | ATSSPGGFYEQY
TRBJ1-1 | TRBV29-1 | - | SVARIRGLNTEAF